This TCR beta chain was recovered during a study of cytomegalovirus exposure and HLA in healthy donors. The overall study: Membership in the Caucasian-associated ancestry cluster was found for 81% of 300 to 500 genotyped donors. Study results and caveats: Among immune exposure information, only CMV serostatus was available. The investigators catalogued under 200 TCR beta chains as cytomegalovirus-associated.

Regarding this clone: Its cognate antigen is unknown.

Primers: 60 Vbeta forward and 13 Jbeta reverse. The assay was immunoSEQ multiplex PCR, and TCRdb's table has in-frame clones only and misses some. The data contain 130,000 to 150,000 clones, roughly 79% of them singletons. V lost 7 bases to trimming and J lost 4 bases; unmatched junction nucleotides: 6. The CDR3 is 14 residues long. Germline CDR1 is SEHNR and CDR2 is FQNEAQ (reference sequence). This clonotype was obtained from a woman aged 60-70 years in good health and CMV-seropositive. This chain links TRBV7-9 with TRBJ2-7, with 11 positions matching TRBD1. Material for sequencing was PBMCs. The CDR3 loop is CASTHGQGAYEQYF. The DNA for the CDR3 is TGTGCCAGCACCCATGGACAGGGGGCATACGAGCAGTACTTC. The variable domain in full, with the rest retrieved from reference TRBV7-9 and TRBJ2-7, is DTGVSQNPRHKITKRGQNVTFRCDPISEHNRLYWYRQTLGQGPEFLTYFQNEAQLEKSRLLSDRFSAERPKGSFSTLEIQRTEQGDSAMYLCASTHGQGAYEQYFGPGTRLTVT.